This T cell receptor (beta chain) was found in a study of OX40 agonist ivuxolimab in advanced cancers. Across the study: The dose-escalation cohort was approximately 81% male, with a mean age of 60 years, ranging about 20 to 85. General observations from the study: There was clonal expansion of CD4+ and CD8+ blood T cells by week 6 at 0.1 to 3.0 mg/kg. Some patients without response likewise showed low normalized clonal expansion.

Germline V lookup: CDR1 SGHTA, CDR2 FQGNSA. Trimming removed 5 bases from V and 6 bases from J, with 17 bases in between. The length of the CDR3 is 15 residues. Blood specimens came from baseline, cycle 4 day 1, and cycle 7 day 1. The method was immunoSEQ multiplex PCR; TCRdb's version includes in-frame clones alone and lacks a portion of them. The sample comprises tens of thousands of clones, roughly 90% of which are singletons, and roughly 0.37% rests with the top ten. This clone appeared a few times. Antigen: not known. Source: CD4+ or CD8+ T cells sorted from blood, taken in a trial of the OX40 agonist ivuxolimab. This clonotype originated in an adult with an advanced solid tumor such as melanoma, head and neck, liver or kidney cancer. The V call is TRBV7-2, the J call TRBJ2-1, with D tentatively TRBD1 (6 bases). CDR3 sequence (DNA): TGTGCCAGCAGCCCCCTCGACAGGCCTCGCAATGAGCAGTTCTTC. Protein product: CASSPLDRPRNEQFF.